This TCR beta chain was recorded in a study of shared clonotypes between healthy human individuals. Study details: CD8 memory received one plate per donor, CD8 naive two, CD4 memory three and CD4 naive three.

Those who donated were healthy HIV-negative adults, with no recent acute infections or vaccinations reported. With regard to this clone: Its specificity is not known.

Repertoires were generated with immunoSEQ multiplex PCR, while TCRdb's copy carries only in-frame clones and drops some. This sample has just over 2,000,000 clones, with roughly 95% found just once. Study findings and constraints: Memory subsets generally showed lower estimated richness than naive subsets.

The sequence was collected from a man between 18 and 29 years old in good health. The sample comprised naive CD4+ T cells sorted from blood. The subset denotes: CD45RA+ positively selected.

The CDR3 DNA reads as TGTGCCAGCAGCTTATCGGGGACAGCACTGTTTTTT. Encoded protein: CASSLSGTALFF. The chain uses TRBV11-2 and TRBJ1-4; the match to TRBD1 covers 7 bases. The CDR3 has 12 residues. J gave up 13 bases and V 2 bases, and 4 bases lay outside the gene matches. Germline assignment: CDR1 SGHAT and CDR2 FQNNGV.